This entry is about one TCR beta chain. Germline values: CDR1 SGHKS, CDR2 YYEKEE (reference sequence). This CDR3 is built from 14 residues. The V gene lost 0 bases and the J gene lost 4 bases, with 8 bases spanning the gap. This sample stems from a study of Ad26.COV2.S vaccination and SARS-CoV-2 variants. The treatment is: 19 received Ad26.COV2.S at low or high dose, single or two shots; five or six received placebo; per-sample allocation not given. Vaccine and placebo recipients were sampled on day 63 after the first injection. Libraries were prepared by immunoSEQ multiplex PCR; TCRdb keeps only in-frame clonotypes and omits some of them. Of some 500,000 clones in the sample, 89% are singletons; the top ten hold just over 2.5%.

The sequence was obtained from a person between 18 and 60 years old who received the Ad26.COV2.S COVID-19 vaccine or a placebo. Sample: peripheral blood, taken in a trial of Ad26.COV2.S vaccine versus placebo. This chain uses TRBV5-5 with TRBJ2-1; no reliable D call. The CDR3, as DNA: TGTGCCAGCAGCTTGGGAGTTGATTACAATGAGCAGTTCTTC. This gives the protein CASSLGVDYNEQFF.